The clone carrying this T cell receptor beta chain was observed many times. This sample was taken from a study of T cells after yellow fever vaccination. Study background: Fractions of limited cellularity were prepared by means of SMART-Seq v4 Ultra Low Input. The study, taken as a whole, reports: By day 5 rather than day 15, the secondary response had peaked, though it was weaker.

With V trimmed by 6 bases and J by 0 bases, 12 bases remained unmatched. The germline V gene has CDR1 MDHEN and CDR2 SYDVKM. This CDR3 is 18 amino acids long. Template-switching 5'RACE yielded the TCR cDNA; a universal primer site and UMIs were added in the process. A single record per CDR3 protein comes from TCRdb applying MiXCR to the 5' RACE reads. The sample records about 10,000 distinct CDR3 sequences, 4% to 5.5% being singletons. Specimen: PBMCs, either bulk or a sorted T-cell subset (CD4+, CD8+, memory, or dextramer-sorted; not recorded which), collected roughly 15 days after the first yellow fever vaccination. The rearrangement links TRBV28 to TRBJ2-4, with TRBD2 identical over 9 bases. The sequence was collected from a man between 18 and 29 years old who received the YFV17D yellow fever vaccine. The CDR3 sequence is CASSRGGGALGAKNIQYF. In DNA form, the CDR3 reads TGTGCCAGCAGCCGGGGCGGGGGGGCTTTAGGAGCCAAAAACATTCAGTACTTC.